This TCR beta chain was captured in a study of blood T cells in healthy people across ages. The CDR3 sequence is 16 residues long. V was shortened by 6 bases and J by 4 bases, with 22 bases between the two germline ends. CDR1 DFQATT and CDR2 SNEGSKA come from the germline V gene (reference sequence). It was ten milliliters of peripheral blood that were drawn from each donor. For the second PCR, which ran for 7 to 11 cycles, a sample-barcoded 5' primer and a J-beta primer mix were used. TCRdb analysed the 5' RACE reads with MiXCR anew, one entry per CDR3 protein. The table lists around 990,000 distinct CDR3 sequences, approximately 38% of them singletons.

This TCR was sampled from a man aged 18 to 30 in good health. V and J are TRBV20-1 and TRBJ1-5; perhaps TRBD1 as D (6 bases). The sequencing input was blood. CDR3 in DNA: TGCAGTGCGCATCCCCCAGGGGCAACTTCGAATCAGCCCCAGCATTTT. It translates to CSAHPPGATSNQPQHF.